This T cell receptor (beta chain) was sequenced in a study of OX40 agonist ivuxolimab in advanced cancers. Whole-study context: Patients in the trial were receiving intravenous ivuxolimab every 2 weeks, at doses of 0.01 to 10 mg/kg. The group had a mean age of 60 years, ranged from about 23 to 85, and was approximately 81% male.

Clones were sequenced by immunoSEQ multiplex PCR, and TCRdb holds only the in-frame ones, with some missing. The data contain 20,000 to 25,000 clones, 70% to 90% of them singletons. The CDR3 runs to 15 residues. Trimming removed 0 bases from V and 11 bases from J, with 18 bases in between. Germline-derived CDR1 and CDR2 are SGDLS and YYNGEE. This sequence joins TRBV9 and TRBJ1-5; tentative D call: TRBD1 (6 bases). The clonotype originates from an adult with an advanced solid tumor such as melanoma, head and neck, liver or kidney cancer. The source material was CD4+ or CD8+ T cells sorted from blood, sampled in a trial of the OX40 agonist ivuxolimab. In DNA, the CDR3 is TGTGCCAGCAGCGTAGACCCCACAGGGCATCCAGCCCAGCATTTT. It encodes CASSVDPTGHPAQHF.